A selection of T cell receptor beta chains follows, all from one sample in a study of blood T cell repertoires in COVID-19. Method: immunoSEQ multiplex PCR; TCRdb's copy keeps in-frame clones and lacks some. The sample has 140,000 or so clones; 75% to 90% are singletons. Sequenced material: peripheral blood. These receptors all stem from a woman aged 60-75 years with active COVID-19. CDR3s include the opening cysteine and the closing phenylalanine or tryptophan. Fields, in order: J gene, D gene, V gene, CDR3 protein, CDR3 DNA. The D gene is left open where the match is weak.

j_gene: TRBJ2-7; d_gene: .; v_gene: TRBV4-3; CDR3aa: CASSEQGGYEQYF; CDR3nt: TGCGCCAGCTCCGAACAGGGCGGTTACGAGCAGTACTTC
j_gene: TRBJ2-1; d_gene: .; v_gene: TRBV13; CDR3aa: CASSPLAGLSYNEQFF; CDR3nt: TGTGCCAGCAGCCCCCTGGCGGGACTCTCCTACAATGAGCAGTTCTTC
j_gene: TRBJ2-7; d_gene: .; v_gene: TRBV4-3; CDR3aa: CASSPQDSYEQYF; CDR3nt: TGCGCCAGCAGCCCCCAGGACAGTTACGAGCAGTACTTC
j_gene: TRBJ2-1; d_gene: .; v_gene: TRBV28; CDR3aa: CASDSVPSYNEQFF; CDR3nt: TGTGCCAGCGATTCAGTGCCCTCCTACAATGAGCAGTTCTTC
j_gene: TRBJ2-7; d_gene: TRBD2; v_gene: TRBV28; CDR3aa: CASSFYGRASYEQYF; CDR3nt: TGTGCCAGCAGTTTTTATGGGAGGGCCTCCTACGAGCAGTACTTC
j_gene: TRBJ2-6; d_gene: .; v_gene: TRBV6-6; CDR3aa: CAVLRTDYSGANVLTF; CDR3nt: TGTGCCGTACTAAGGACAGATTACTCTGGGGCCAACGTCCTGACTTTC
j_gene: TRBJ2-7; d_gene: .; v_gene: TRBV7-9; CDR3aa: CASSPTGPALYEQYF; CDR3nt: TGTGCCAGCAGCCCGACAGGCCCTGCACTCTACGAGCAGTACTTC
j_gene: TRBJ2-5; d_gene: .; v_gene: TRBV15; CDR3aa: CATSRDWGVRVGETQYF; CDR3nt: TGTGCCACCAGCAGAGACTGGGGGGTAAGGGTTGGAGAGACCCAGTACTTC
j_gene: TRBJ2-2; d_gene: TRBD2; v_gene: TRBV5-8; CDR3aa: CASSLTGLAENTGELFF; CDR3nt: TGTGCCAGCAGCTTGACGGGACTAGCGGAGAACACCGGGGAGCTGTTTTTT
j_gene: TRBJ2-7; d_gene: .; v_gene: TRBV14; CDR3aa: CASSQVNGYEQYF; CDR3nt: TGTGCCAGCAGCCAAGTCAACGGGTACGAGCAGTACTTC
j_gene: TRBJ2-5; d_gene: TRBD2; v_gene: TRBV9; CDR3aa: CASSPGTSGSKLQGTQYF; CDR3nt: TGTGCCAGCAGCCCGGGGACTAGCGGGAGTAAACTACAAGGGACCCAGTACTTC
j_gene: TRBJ1-4; d_gene: .; v_gene: TRBV5-1; CDR3aa: CASSLDAGDINEKLFF; CDR3nt: TGCGCCAGCAGCTTGGATGCAGGGGACATTAATGAAAAACTGTTTTTT
j_gene: TRBJ2-1; d_gene: .; v_gene: TRBV5-6; CDR3aa: CASSSTRGVLENNEQFF; CDR3nt: TGTGCCAGCAGCTCCACCCGAGGAGTTCTGGAAAACAATGAGCAGTTCTTC
j_gene: TRBJ2-3; d_gene: .; v_gene: TRBV11-1; CDR3aa: CASSPALLATQYF; CDR3nt: TGTGCCAGCAGCCCCGCCCTCCTAGCGACGCAGTATTTT